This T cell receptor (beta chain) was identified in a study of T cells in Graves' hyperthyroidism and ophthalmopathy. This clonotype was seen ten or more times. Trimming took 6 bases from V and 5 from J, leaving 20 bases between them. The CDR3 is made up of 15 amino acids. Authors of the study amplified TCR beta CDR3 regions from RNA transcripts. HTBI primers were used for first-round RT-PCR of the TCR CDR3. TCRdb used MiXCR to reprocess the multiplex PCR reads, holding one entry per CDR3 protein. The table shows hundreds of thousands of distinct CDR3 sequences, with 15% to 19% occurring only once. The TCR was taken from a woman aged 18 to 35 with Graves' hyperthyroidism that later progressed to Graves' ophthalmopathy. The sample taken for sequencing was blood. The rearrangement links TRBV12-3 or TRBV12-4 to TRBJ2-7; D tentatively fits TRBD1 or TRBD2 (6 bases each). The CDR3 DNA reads TGTGCCAGCAGACCCGGGGGCAGTATTTCCAACGAGCAGTACTTC. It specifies CASRPGGSISNEQYF.